These 27 T cell receptor beta chains originate from one sample sequenced in a study of CD4 T cell repertoires in COVID-19 (dated by TCRdb to the early 2020s). Reading the label with the study, this specimen's time point is: sample from a COVID-19-recovered individual after infection. Receptor amplification or capture employed the immunoSEQ multiplex PCR assay. This immuneACCESS table, as held by TCRdb, lists in-frame sequences with V and J called but not all clones. Of the missing ones, under half trace to an unresolved V gene in checked studies; the others have no known cause. This sample is represented by about 75,000 clones; about four fifths of them were singletons. About 0.58% of the sample rests with the top ten. Here the sequenced sample was CD4+ T cells from peripheral blood, taken after recovery from COVID-19. Every receptor here comes from a human donor who had COVID-19.

In this sample, this clone turned up once. The V call is TRBV6-1, the J call TRBJ2-5; unclear D gene. V was pared by 0 bases and J by 4 bases, with 9 bases between. CDR3 length equals 14 residues. Germline CDR1 is MNHNS and CDR2 is SASEGT. CDR3 loop: CASSEAVGIETQYF. CDR3 nucleotides: TGTGCCAGCAGTGAAGCCGTGGGGATAGAGACCCAGTACTTC.

This clone was seen a single time. This chain joins TRBV6-5 and TRBJ2-1; D unresolved. The CDR3 contains 14 residues. Germline CDR1 and CDR2: MNHEY and SVGAGI. The ends were cut back, 8 bases at V and 5 bases at J, with 16 bases in the middle. The CDR3 loop reads CASVSSQGHNEQFF. The CDR3, as DNA: TGTGCCAGCGTCTCCTCCCAAGGACACAATGAGCAGTTCTTC.

The V gene is TRBV7-2, the J gene TRBJ2-2; 8 bases line up with TRBD2. The CDR3 is 15 residues long. J was trimmed by 3 bases and V by 3 bases; bases with no gene match: 3. The germline V gene encodes CDR1 SGHTA and CDR2 FQGNSA. CDR3 nucleotides: TGTGCCAGCAGCTTCGGGACTAGTTACACCGGGGAGCTGTTTTTT. Its protein is CASSFGTSYTGELFF.

The chain carries TRBV7-2 and TRBJ2-7; 9 nucleotides align to TRBD2. CDR1 and CDR2 (germline): SGHTA, FQGNSA. The V gene end was trimmed by 0 bases and the J gene end by 2 bases; junction bases not matched to a gene: 5. This CDR3 is 16 amino acids long. The CDR3 nucleotides are TGTGCCAGCAGCTTAGCGTCTAGCGGGACCCCCTACGAGCAGTACTTC. It specifies CASSLASSGTPYEQYF.

This chain joins TRBV6-1 and TRBJ1-2; D ambiguous. Germline values: CDR1 MNHNS, CDR2 SASEGT. Trimming stripped 0 bases from V and 0 bases from J, with 8 bases between. This CDR3 has 15 residues. The CDR3 DNA reads as TGTGCCAGCAGTGAAGCGCCGGATACTAACTATGGCTACACCTTC. The encoded protein is CASSEAPDTNYGYTF.

The chain carries TRBV28 and TRBJ1-1, with a possible D match to TRBD1 (5 bases). Germline CDR1 reads MDHEN; CDR2 reads SYDVKM. This CDR3 comprises 14 residues. Trimming pared 5 bases from V and 6 bases from J, leaving 16 bases between. CDR3 DNA: TGTGCCAGCAGTGATGCGGGTCGGGGCGCTGAAGCTTTCTTT. Protein: CASSDAGRGAEAFF.

The rearrangement uses TRBV5-1 and TRBJ2-3; D is perhaps TRBD2 (5 bases). This CDR3 contains 15 residues. Per the germline V gene, CDR1 is SGHRS and CDR2 is YFSETQ. Trimming left V 1 base short and J 4 bases short, with 13 bases between. This CDR3 reads CASSLNPGSADTQYF. The CDR3 DNA is TGCGCCAGCAGCTTGAATCCAGGTAGCGCAGATACGCAGTATTTT.

This chain joins TRBV6-6 and TRBJ2-1; possibly TRBD1 for D (5 bases). The V end was cut by 5 bases, the J end by 7 bases, with 9 bases between. The CDR3 has 12 amino acids. Germline V gives CDR1 MNHNY, CDR2 SVGAGI (reference sequence). The CDR3 protein is CASSRQTNEQFF. The CDR3 DNA sequence: TGTGCCAGCAGTCGACAGACTAATGAGCAGTTCTTC.

V and J are TRBV3-1 (or the pseudogene TRBV3-2) and TRBJ2-5; D could derive from TRBD1 or TRBD2 (5 bases each). The CDR3 sequence is 15 residues long. Germline CDR1 reads LGHDT; CDR2 reads YNNKEL (reference sequence). The germline V and J ends were trimmed by 1 base and 5 bases, with 14 bases remaining between them. In DNA form, the CDR3 reads TGTGCCAGCAGCCAAGTTAGGGGACGAGCGGAGACCCAGTACTTC. It specifies CASSQVRGRAETQYF.

This clone was detected once. This chain connects TRBV10-3 to TRBJ1-2; D possibly corresponds to TRBD1 (6 bases). Germline values: CDR1 ENHRY, CDR2 SYGVKD. V dropped 3 bases and J dropped 8 bases, with 13 bases sitting between them. This CDR3 spans 13 amino acids. CDR3 loop: CAISETGTGGYTF. For the CDR3, the DNA is TGTGCCATCAGTGAAACAGGGACTGGGGGCTACACCTTC.

This sequence joins TRBV29-1 and TRBJ2-1; a weak D match, TRBD1 (6 bases). Trimming removed 1 base from V and 3 bases from J, with 13 bases in between. This CDR3 comprises 15 residues. Germline V gene sequence: CDR1 SQVTM, CDR2 ANQGSEA. For the CDR3, the DNA is TGCAGCGTTGAAGGAGCCGTCAGGGGCTACAATGAGCAGTTCTTC. Translation gives CSVEGAVRGYNEQFF.

This chain joins TRBV7-9 and TRBJ2-7; TRBD1 agrees at 9 bases. Germline CDR1 reads SEHNR; CDR2 reads FQNEAQ (reference sequence). The CDR3 is 16 residues long. V was clipped by 4 bases and J by 2 bases; unmatched bases: 9. The CDR3: CASSSPRDRDPYEQYF. In DNA, the CDR3 is TGTGCCAGCAGCTCCCCTCGGGACAGGGATCCCTACGAGCAGTACTTC.

The V call is TRBV3-1 (or the pseudogene TRBV3-2), the J call TRBJ2-7; 11 bases align to TRBD1. The CDR3 sequence is 16 residues long. Germline V gene sequence: CDR1 LGHDT, CDR2 YNNKEL (reference sequence). Trimming took 4 bases from V and 2 from J; bases not matched to a gene: 7. The CDR3 loop reads CASSPRTGQGAYEQYF. The CDR3 DNA sequence: TGTGCCAGCAGCCCTCGAACGGGACAGGGGGCCTACGAGCAGTACTTC.

The chain has TRBV19 and TRBJ2-3; weak D call: TRBD2 (6 bases). The CDR3 sequence is 13 residues long. Deletions cut 7 bases from V and 5 bases from J, with 13 bases between. Germline assignment: CDR1 LNHDA and CDR2 SQIVND (reference sequence). The CDR3 region is CASISAGGDTQYF. CDR3 coding DNA: TGTGCCAGTATCTCGGCCGGGGGAGATACGCAGTATTTT.

This chain uses TRBV9 with TRBJ1-2, with unresolved D. Germline values: CDR1 SGDLS, CDR2 YYNGEE. This CDR3 is built from 18 residues. Between the trimmed V and J ends, which lost 2 bases and 3 bases, there was a span of 23 bases. CDR3 nucleotides: TGTGCCAGCAGCGTTTCCTTACCTGGACGGGTAGACTACTATGGCTACACCTTC. It encodes CASSVSLPGRVDYYGYTF.

With respect to this clone: Germline is not matched at one junction end, which may reflect a read error. V and J are TRBV5-1 and TRBJ2-3, with 7 bases lining up with TRBD2. Germline V gene lookup returns CDR1 SGHRS and CDR2 YFSETQ. The CDR3 runs to 14 residues. CDR3 sequence reads: CASREAGSTDTQYF. The CDR3 DNA reads TGCGCCAGCCGGGAGGCGGGGAGCACGGATACGCAGTATTTT.

Here the CDR3 reads CASSDSIQYF. The CDR3 DNA follows: TGTGCCAGTAGCGACAGCATTCAGTACTTC. This rearrangement joins TRBV19 to TRBJ2-4, with D tentatively TRBD1 (5 bases). The V gene's germline CDR1 is LNHDA and CDR2 SQIVND (reference sequence). Trimming removed 6 bases from V and 9 bases from J, with 6 bases in between. This CDR3 has 10 amino acids.

The genes are TRBV6-2 or TRBV6-3 and TRBJ1-5; a weak D match, TRBD1 (6 bases). This CDR3 has 16 amino acids. With 4 bases removed from V and 0 bases from J, the gap between germline ends came to 13 bases. Per the germline V gene, CDR1 is MNHEY and CDR2 is SVGEGT. The CDR3 region has the DNA TGTGCCAGCAGTTTCGCCGGGACACTTAGCAATCAGCCCCAGCATTTT. It specifies CASSFAGTLSNQPQHF.

The chain employs TRBV5-1 and TRBJ2-5; D is undetermined. The CDR3 is 13 amino acids. In germline, CDR1 is SGHRS, CDR2 YFSETQ. Deletions cut 1 base from V and 5 bases from J, with 9 bases between. The CDR3 sequence is CASSLIGRETQYF. The CDR3, as DNA: TGCGCCAGCAGCTTGATAGGCCGGGAGACCCAGTACTTC. Together with reference TRBV5-1 and TRBJ2-5, the CDR3 gives the full variable domain: KAGVTQTPRYLIKTRGQQVTLSCSPISGHRSVSWYQQTPGQGLQFLFEYFSETQRNKGNFPGRFSGRQFSNSRSEMNVSTLELGDSALYLCASSLIGRETQYFGPGTRLLVL.

V gene TRBV9 combines with J gene TRBJ2-3; possibly TRBD2 for D (5 bases). The V gene's germline CDR1 is SGDLS and CDR2 YYNGEE. This CDR3 has 14 residues. Trimming removed 1 base from V and 1 base from J, with 7 bases in between. In DNA form, the CDR3 reads TGTGCCAGCAGCGTACGAGCGGGCACAGATACGCAGTATTTT. Its translation: CASSVRAGTDTQYF.

The CDR3 protein is CAISETGGATSPLHF. The CDR3 DNA reads as TGTGCCATCAGTGAAACGGGCGGGGCGACTTCACCCCTCCACTTT. The chain employs TRBV10-3 and TRBJ1-6, with D perhaps matching TRBD1 (5 bases). Germline CDR1 is ENHRY and CDR2 is SYGVKD. Trimming stripped 3 bases from V and 9 bases from J, with 15 bases between. This CDR3 region has 15 residues.

The rearrangement uses TRBV7-6 and TRBJ2-1; 9 bases agree with TRBD1. With V trimmed by 1 base and J by 7 bases, 17 bases remained unmatched. This CDR3 contains 19 residues. Germline values: CDR1 SGHVS, CDR2 FNYEAQ. The CDR3 protein is CASSLGPGTGKIGGNEQFF. The CDR3 DNA reads TGTGCCAGCAGCTTAGGGCCAGGGACAGGGAAAATTGGGGGGAATGAGCAGTTCTTC.

V and J are TRBV6-5 and TRBJ1-6; 7 bases are a match to TRBD1. V trimming: 5 bases; J trimming: 7 bases; junction bases outside the gene matches: 5. There are 14 residues in the CDR3. The germline V gene encodes CDR1 MNHEY and CDR2 SVGAGI. The CDR3 sequence is CASSPDRRNSPLHF. DNA of the CDR3: TGTGCCAGCAGTCCGGACAGGAGAAATTCACCCCTCCACTTT.

This clone was seen once. This chain links TRBV5-5 with TRBJ2-3; 11 positions agree with TRBD1. The length of the CDR3 is 16 residues. Germline trimming cut 5 bases from V and 5 bases from J; bases unmatched to any gene: 10. CDR1 is SGHKS, CDR2 YYEKEE, per germline (reference sequence). CDR3 region: CASRYLQGQGVDTQYF. CDR3 DNA: TGTGCCAGCAGGTACCTCCAGGGACAGGGGGTAGATACGCAGTATTTT.

In this sample, this clone turned up once. This chain joins TRBV12-3 or TRBV12-4 and TRBJ2-4; no definite D call. CDR3 size: 12 residues. V was cut by 6 bases and J by 6 bases, with 9 bases left in between. CDR3 sequence: CASSPRGNIQYF. The CDR3 bases are TGTGCCAGCAGCCCCCGCGGAAACATTCAGTACTTC.

The chain joins TRBV7-2 to TRBJ2-7; TRBD1 might be the D (6 bases). CDR3 length: 14 amino acids. Germline values: CDR1 SGHTA, CDR2 FQGNSA. Trimming left V 3 bases short and J 2 bases short, with 11 bases between. CDR3 DNA sequence: TGTGCCAGCAGCTTCAGACAGGTCACCTACGAGCAGTACTTC. It is translated as CASSFRQVTYEQYF.

CDR3 in DNA: TGTGCCAGCAGCCCGCGACAGGGCTATGAGACCCAGTACTTC. Its protein is CASSPRQGYETQYF. This chain joins TRBV7-2 and TRBJ2-5, with 7 bases fitting TRBD1. The CDR3 totals 14 residues. CDR1 is SGHTA, CDR2 FQGNSA, per germline. Trimming cost V 5 bases and J 5 bases; bases outside gene matches: 8.